The source of this T cell receptor beta chain is a study of CD8+ T cells in alopecia areata. Whole-study context: Among treated patients, oral tofacitinib was administered at 5 to 10 mg twice daily.

V shed 1 base and J shed 0 bases, with 15 bases lying between them. The CDR3 has 18 residues. Germline CDR1 and CDR2: LGHNA and YSLEER. Sequencing relied on a cDNA template that was reverse transcribed from extracted RNA. The repertoire was sequenced with immunoSEQ multiplex PCR; TCRdb's copy has only in-frame clones and lacks some. There are 150,000 to 200,000 clones in the sample; about 65% occur only once, and about 1.3% lies in the top ten. Treatment noted: oral pan-JAK inhibitor, 5-10 mg twice daily. This clonotype was sampled from a human donor with alopecia areata. The sample here was CD4+ T cells sorted from blood, taken at week 49, from a patient treated with tofacitinib. The chain couples TRBV4-3 to TRBJ2-2; TRBD2 might be the D (5 bases). The CDR3 coding sequence is TGCGCCAGCAGCCAAGGCCCAGCGGCGACAACGAACACCGGGGAGCTGTTTTTT. Translation: CASSQGPAATTNTGELFF.